The entry below gives a single T cell receptor beta chain sequence along with its context. Original analysis: From reference gene primer amplification, estimates of nucleated cell counts were derived. The assay was immunoSEQ multiplex PCR, and TCRdb's table has in-frame clones only and misses some. V, J and clone size reflect that table, while D and trimming were determined from the DNA. The sample lists 150,000 or so clones, 87% seen once, with 5.5% to 7.5% in the top ten. These data originate in a study of blood T cell repertoires in COVID-19. Trimming cost V 7 bases and J 4 bases, with 19 bases left between them. CDR3 length: 15 residues. The V gene's germline CDR1 is MNHEY and CDR2 SVGAGI.

The genes are TRBV6-5 and TRBJ1-2, with no clear D. The TCR sequence derives from an elderly man with acute or convalescent COVID-19. Source material: peripheral blood. CDR3: CASKFAGEEPYGYTF. In DNA, the CDR3 is TGTGCCAGCAAATTCGCAGGCGAAGAGCCCTATGGCTACACCTTC.